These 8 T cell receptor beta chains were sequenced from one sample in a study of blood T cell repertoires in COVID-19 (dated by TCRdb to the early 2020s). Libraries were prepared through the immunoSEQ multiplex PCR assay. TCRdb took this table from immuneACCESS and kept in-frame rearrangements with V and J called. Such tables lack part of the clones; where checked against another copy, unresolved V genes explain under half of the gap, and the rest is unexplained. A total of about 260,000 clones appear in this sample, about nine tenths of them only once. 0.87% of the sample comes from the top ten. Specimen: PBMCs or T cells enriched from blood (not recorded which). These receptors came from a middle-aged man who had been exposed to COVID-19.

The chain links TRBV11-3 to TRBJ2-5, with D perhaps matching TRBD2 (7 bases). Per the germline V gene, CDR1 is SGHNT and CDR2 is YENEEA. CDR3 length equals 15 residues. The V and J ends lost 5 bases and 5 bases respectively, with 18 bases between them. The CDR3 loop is CASSLGGGSSETQYF. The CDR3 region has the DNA TGTGCCAGCAGCCTGGGGGGGGGCTCGTCGGAGACCCAGTACTTC.

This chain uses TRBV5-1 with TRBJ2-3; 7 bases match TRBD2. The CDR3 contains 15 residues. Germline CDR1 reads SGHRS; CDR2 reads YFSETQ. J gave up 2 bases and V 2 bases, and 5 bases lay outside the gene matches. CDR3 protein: CASSFSGSITDTQYF. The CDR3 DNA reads TGCGCCAGCAGCTTTAGCGGGTCAATCACAGATACGCAGTATTTT.

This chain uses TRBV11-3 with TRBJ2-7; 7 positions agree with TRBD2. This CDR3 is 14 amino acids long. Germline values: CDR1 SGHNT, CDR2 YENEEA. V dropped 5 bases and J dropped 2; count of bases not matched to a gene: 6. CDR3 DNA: TGTGCCAGCAGCCGAGCGGGGCAAGCCTACGAGCAGTACGTC. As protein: CASSRAGQAYEQYV.

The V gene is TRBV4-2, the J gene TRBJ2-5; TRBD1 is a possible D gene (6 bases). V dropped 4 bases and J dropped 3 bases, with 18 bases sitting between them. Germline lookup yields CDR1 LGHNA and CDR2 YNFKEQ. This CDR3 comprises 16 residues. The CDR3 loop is CASSPSGTNMEETQYF. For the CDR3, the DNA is TGTGCCAGCAGCCCATCGGGGACAAACATGGAAGAGACCCAGTACTTC.

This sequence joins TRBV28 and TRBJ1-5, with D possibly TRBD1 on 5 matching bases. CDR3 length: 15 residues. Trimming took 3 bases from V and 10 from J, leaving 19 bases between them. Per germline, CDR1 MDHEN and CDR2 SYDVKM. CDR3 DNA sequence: TGTGCCAGCAGTTTCGTGACAGTACACAAGGTCCCCCAGCATTTT. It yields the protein CASSFVTVHKVPQHF.

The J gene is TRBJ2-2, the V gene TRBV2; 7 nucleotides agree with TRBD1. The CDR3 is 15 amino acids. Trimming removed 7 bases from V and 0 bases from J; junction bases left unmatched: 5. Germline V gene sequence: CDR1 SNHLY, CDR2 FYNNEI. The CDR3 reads CASTRQGANTGELFF. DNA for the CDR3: TGTGCCAGCACGAGACAGGGCGCGAACACCGGGGAGCTGTTTTTT.

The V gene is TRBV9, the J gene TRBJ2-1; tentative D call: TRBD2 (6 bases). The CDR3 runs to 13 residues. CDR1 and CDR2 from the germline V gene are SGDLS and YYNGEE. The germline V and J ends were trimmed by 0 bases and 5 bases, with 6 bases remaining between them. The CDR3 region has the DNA TGTGCCAGCAGCGTAGGGGGGGACAATGAGCAGTTCTTC. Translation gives CASSVGGDNEQFF. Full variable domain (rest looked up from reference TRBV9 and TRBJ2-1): DSGVTQTPKHLITATGQRVTLRCSPRSGDLSVYWYQQSLDQGLQFLIQYYNGEERAKGNILERFSAQQFPDLHSELNLSSLELGDSALYFCASSVGGDNEQFFGPGTRLTVL.

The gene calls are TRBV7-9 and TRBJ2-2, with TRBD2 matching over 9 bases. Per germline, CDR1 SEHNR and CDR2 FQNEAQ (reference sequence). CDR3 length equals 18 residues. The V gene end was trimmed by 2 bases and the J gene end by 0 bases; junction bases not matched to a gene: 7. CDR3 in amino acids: CASSLTRGGPANTGELFF. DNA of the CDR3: TGTGCCAGCAGCTTAACGCGGGGGGGCCCTGCGAACACCGGGGAGCTGTTTTTT.